Listed below are T cell receptor beta chains from one sample, sequenced in a study of blood T cell repertoires in COVID-19. Clones were sequenced by immunoSEQ multiplex PCR, and TCRdb holds only the in-frame ones, with some missing. Here the sample spans 200,000 to 250,000 clones, roughly 90% being singletons. The material sequenced was peripheral blood. The origin of the receptors is an older man with acute or convalescent COVID-19. The CDR3 runs from the conserved cysteine through the conserved F or W. The D gene is left open where the match is weak. Some rows mark clone size as missing; the rest say once, few, many or name a class of expanded clone.

j_gene: TRBJ1-3
abundance: NA
d_gene: TRBD1
len: 15
v_gene: TRBV28
CDR3aa: CASINGQGSGNTIYF
CDR3nt: TGTGCCAGCATTAACGGACAGGGCTCTGGAAACACCATATATTTT

j_gene: TRBJ2-1
abundance: once
d_gene: TRBD2
len: 14
v_gene: TRBV19
CDR3aa: CASKDGPGGLEQFF
CDR3nt: TGTGCCAGTAAAGACGGTCCGGGGGGACTTGAGCAGTTCTTC

j_gene: TRBJ1-6
abundance: NA
d_gene: NA
len: 15
v_gene: TRBV19
CDR3aa: CASSSRGGANSPLHF
CDR3nt: TGTGCCAGTAGTAGCCGGGGAGGGGCGAATTCACCCCTCCACTTT

j_gene: TRBJ2-2
abundance: once
d_gene: NA
len: 17
v_gene: TRBV15
CDR3aa: CATSSGRTSRYTGELFF
CDR3nt: TGTGCCACCAGCAGTGGGAGAACTAGCCGGTACACCGGGGAGCTGTTTTTT

j_gene: TRBJ2-1
abundance: NA
d_gene: TRBD2
len: 15
v_gene: TRBV6-5
CDR3aa: CASSRLAQSYNEQFF
CDR3nt: TGTGCCAGCAGCCGACTAGCACAATCCTACAATGAGCAGTTCTTC

j_gene: TRBJ1-1
abundance: NA
d_gene: NA
len: 14
v_gene: TRBV6-5
CDR3aa: CASRPLPTVTEAFF
CDR3nt: TGTGCCAGCAGACCACTACCGACAGTCACTGAAGCTTTCTTT

j_gene: TRBJ1-5
abundance: NA
d_gene: TRBD1
len: 14
v_gene: TRBV7-9
CDR3aa: CASSLGDRIQPQHF
CDR3nt: TGTGCCAGCAGCTTAGGGGACAGGATTCAGCCCCAGCATTTT

j_gene: TRBJ1-1
abundance: NA
d_gene: TRBD1
len: 15
v_gene: TRBV28
CDR3aa: CASKEDRGMNTEAFF
CDR3nt: TGTGCCAGCAAGGAGGACAGGGGCATGAACACTGAAGCTTTCTTT

j_gene: TRBJ1-4
abundance: NA
d_gene: TRBD1
len: 15
v_gene: TRBV2
CDR3aa: CASMAGTETNEKLFF
CDR3nt: TGTGCCAGCATGGCTGGGACAGAAACTAATGAAAAACTGTTTTTT

j_gene: TRBJ1-2
abundance: NA
d_gene: TRBD1
len: 15
v_gene: TRBV4-3
CDR3aa: CASSPVQGAKYGYTF
CDR3nt: TGCGCCAGCAGCCCCGTGCAGGGGGCGAAGTATGGCTACACCTTC

j_gene: TRBJ2-4
abundance: NA
d_gene: TRBD1
len: 13
v_gene: TRBV7-2
CDR3aa: CASSPGTVNIQYF
CDR3nt: TGTGCCAGCAGCCCAGGGACAGTCAACATTCAGTACTTC

j_gene: TRBJ2-7
abundance: NA
d_gene: NA
len: 13
v_gene: TRBV5-1
CDR3aa: CASSLDKSYEQYF
CDR3nt: TGCGCCAGCAGCCTTGACAAGTCCTACGAGCAGTACTTC

j_gene: TRBJ2-3
abundance: NA
d_gene: TRBD1
len: 15
v_gene: TRBV24-1
CDR3aa: CATSVGQGYTDTQYF
CDR3nt: TGTGCCACCAGTGTGGGACAGGGGTACACAGATACGCAGTATTTT

j_gene: TRBJ1-2
abundance: NA
d_gene: NA
len: 13
v_gene: TRBV2
CDR3aa: CASRPTGNYGYTF
CDR3nt: TGTGCCAGCAGGCCCACAGGGAACTATGGCTACACCTTC

j_gene: TRBJ2-3
abundance: NA
d_gene: TRBD2
len: 15
v_gene: TRBV2
CDR3aa: CASRGPSGNTDTQYF
CDR3nt: TGTGCCAGCAGGGGTCCTAGCGGCAACACAGATACGCAGTATTTT

j_gene: TRBJ1-5
abundance: NA
d_gene: TRBD1
len: 14
v_gene: TRBV28
CDR3aa: CASSLGTGAAPQHF
CDR3nt: TGTGCCAGCAGTCTAGGGACAGGCGCCGCACCCCAGCATTTT

j_gene: TRBJ1-1
abundance: NA
d_gene: NA
len: 15
v_gene: TRBV6-5
CDR3aa: CASRRKSQANTEAFF
CDR3nt: TGTGCCAGCAGACGAAAATCCCAGGCGAACACTGAAGCTTTCTTT

j_gene: TRBJ2-1
abundance: NA
d_gene: NA
len: 16
v_gene: TRBV4-1
CDR3aa: CASSQVGGAGNNEQFF
CDR3nt: TGCGCCAGCAGCCAAGTGGGAGGTGCCGGGAATAATGAGCAGTTCTTC

j_gene: TRBJ1-2
abundance: NA
d_gene: NA
len: 17
v_gene: TRBV27
CDR3aa: CASSLIAAFGQYYGYTF
CDR3nt: TGTGCCAGCAGTTTAATAGCCGCTTTCGGACAGTACTATGGCTACACCTTC

j_gene: TRBJ2-2
abundance: NA
d_gene: NA
len: 15
v_gene: TRBV7-3
CDR3aa: CASSLGRGTSGELFF
CDR3nt: TGTGCCAGCAGCTTGGGCAGGGGTACGAGCGGGGAGCTGTTTTTT

j_gene: TRBJ1-1
abundance: NA
d_gene: NA
len: 19
v_gene: TRBV9
CDR3aa: CASSVWGGPRTTLNTEAFF
CDR3nt: TGTGCCAGCAGCGTATGGGGGGGACCCAGAACTACTTTGAACACTGAAGCTTTCTTT

j_gene: TRBJ2-1
abundance: NA
d_gene: TRBD1
len: 15
v_gene: TRBV18
CDR3aa: CASSPAGQGYNEQFF
CDR3nt: TGTGCCAGCTCACCAGCGGGACAGGGGTACAATGAGCAGTTCTTC

j_gene: TRBJ1-4
abundance: NA
d_gene: TRBD1
len: 17
v_gene: TRBV28
CDR3aa: CASREPGQGADNEKLFF
CDR3nt: TGTGCCAGCAGGGAACCGGGGCAGGGGGCGGATAATGAAAAACTGTTTTTT

j_gene: TRBJ2-5
abundance: NA
d_gene: TRBD1
len: 18
v_gene: TRBV19
CDR3aa: CASSIIGVSTGGRETQYF
CDR3nt: TGTGCCAGTAGTATCATCGGCGTTTCTACAGGGGGGAGAGAGACCCAGTACTTC

j_gene: TRBJ2-2
abundance: NA
d_gene: TRBD2
len: 16
v_gene: TRBV5-1
CDR3aa: CASSLALAGNTGELFF
CDR3nt: TGCGCCAGCAGCTTGGCATTAGCGGGGAACACCGGGGAGCTGTTTTTT

j_gene: TRBJ1-3
abundance: NA
d_gene: TRBD1
len: 16
v_gene: TRBV5-4
CDR3aa: CASSSRDRGPGNTIYF
CDR3nt: TGTGCCAGCAGCTCCCGGGACAGGGGGCCTGGAAACACCATATATTTT

j_gene: TRBJ1-4
abundance: NA
d_gene: NA
len: 14
v_gene: TRBV30
CDR3aa: CAWSTGATNEKLFF
CDR3nt: TGTGCCTGGAGTACCGGGGCAACTAATGAAAAACTGTTTTTT

j_gene: TRBJ1-5
abundance: NA
d_gene: TRBD1
len: 14
v_gene: TRBV9
CDR3aa: CASSVEGGRQPQHF
CDR3nt: TGTGCCAGCAGCGTAGAAGGGGGCCGTCAGCCCCAGCATTTT